The rows below give T cell receptor beta chains drawn from one sample of a study of blood T cell repertoires in COVID-19. Here immunoSEQ multiplex PCR was the method, and the copy in TCRdb shows in-frame clones only, minus some. The sample records around 140,000 clones, about 80% being singletons. The sequenced material came from peripheral blood. The receptors stem from a man in his 70s who had recovered from COVID-19. Each CDR3 is given with its conserved first and last residue. Each record gives: V gene, CDR3 length, J gene, D gene, clone size, CDR3 protein, CDR3 DNA. A D gene is named only where the DNA matches it firmly. A clone size is listed for some rows: how often the clone was seen (once, few, many), or a class if it is expanded.

TRBV10-2	15	TRBJ1-2	-	-	CASSETHTTNYGYTF	TGCGCCAGCAGTGAGACCCATACTACTAACTATGGCTACACCTTC
TRBV4-1	14	TRBJ2-7	-	few	CASSQGGLTYEQYF	TGCGCCAGCAGCCAAGGGGGCCTTACCTACGAGCAGTACTTC
TRBV7-2	16	TRBJ2-3	-	-	CASSLAHPDRGDTQYF	TGTGCCAGCAGCTTAGCCCACCCAGACAGAGGAGATACGCAGTATTTT
TRBV5-1	14	TRBJ1-1	-	-	CASSSPSPGTEAFF	TGCGCCAGCAGCTCCCCCTCCCCCGGCACTGAAGCTTTCTTT
TRBV4-1	17	TRBJ2-1	TRBD2	-	CASSQGTSGHSYNEQFF	TGCGCCAGCAGCCAAGGGACTAGCGGACACTCCTACAATGAGCAGTTCTTC
TRBV7-3	15	TRBJ2-3	TRBD2	-	CASSSLAGERDTQYF	TGTGCCAGCAGCTCACTAGCGGGAGAAAGAGATACGCAGTATTTT
TRBV11-2	14	TRBJ1-2	-	-	CASSLRDSPYGYTF	TGTGCCAGCAGCTTACGGGACTCCCCCTATGGCTACACCTTC
TRBV5-4	18	TRBJ2-5	TRBD2	many	CASSGEGLAGIQEETQYF	TGTGCCAGCAGCGGGGAGGGACTAGCGGGAATCCAGGAGGAGACCCAGTACTTC
TRBV18	15	TRBJ2-2	-	-	CASSDSLANTGELFF	TGTGCCAGCTCCGACTCACTAGCGAACACCGGGGAGCTGTTTTTT
TRBV28	15	TRBJ1-6	-	-	CASTWEVSYNSPLHF	TGTGCCAGCACCTGGGAGGTATCCTATAATTCACCCCTCCACTTT
TRBV27	16	TRBJ1-2	TRBD1	-	CASSPISGTGAYGYTF	TGTGCCAGCAGTCCGATCTCCGGGACAGGAGCTTATGGCTACACCTTC
TRBV5-1	17	TRBJ1-2	TRBD1	-	CASSLGATGGIQGGYTF	TGCGCCAGCAGCTTGGGCGCAACAGGGGGAATTCAAGGCGGCTACACCTTC
TRBV6-5	14	TRBJ1-1	TRBD1	once	CATLDRALYAEAFF	TGTGCCACCCTGGACAGGGCGTTATACGCTGAAGCTTTCTTT
TRBV29-1	17	TRBJ2-2	TRBD2	-	CSVEFPLAAVGTGELFF	TGCAGCGTTGAATTTCCACTAGCGGCCGTGGGCACCGGGGAGCTGTTTTTT